This T cell receptor beta chain was sequenced for a study of shared clonotypes between healthy human individuals. About the study: Samples came from a couple of female and a few male donors aged 18 to 49.

Using immunoSEQ multiplex PCR, the repertoire was profiled, and TCRdb retains in-frame clones only, with some absent. This sample yields roughly 1,100,000 clones, of which approximately 72% are seen a single time; about 1.5% belongs to the top ten. This CDR3 comprises 15 residues. In germline, CDR1 is SNHLY, CDR2 FYNNEI. The V and J ends lost 4 bases and 6 bases, in that order; junction bases with no gene match: 5. The clonotype originates from a man younger than 35 in good health. The V gene is TRBV2, the J gene TRBJ2-1; 11 nucleotides align to TRBD2. Sequenced input: memory CD4+ T cells sorted from blood. Indicated subset: CD45RA-negative fraction. The CDR3 DNA reads as TGTGCCAGCAGTGGTAGCGGGGGGGTGGTCAATGAGCAGTTCTTC. Residues: CASSGSGGVVNEQFF.